Below, one T cell receptor beta chain is given with its context. Sequencing was performed with immunoSEQ multiplex PCR; in TCRdb, only in-frame clones are kept and a portion is missing. This table holds fewer than 200,000 clones, about 90% found once. The CDR3 extends over 13 amino acids. V lost 0 bases to trimming and J lost 6 bases, with 9 bases between them. CDR1 is MNHEY, CDR2 SMNVEV, per germline (reference sequence). The sample is drawn from a study of control samples from healthy donors and cancer patients. Specimen: blood. The sequence was collected from a woman aged 45 to 65 in good health. The gene calls are TRBV27 and TRBJ2-7; D may be TRBD2 (5 bases). CDR3 residues: CASSLSMGVEQYF. The CDR3 DNA reads TGTGCCAGCAGTTTATCGATGGGAGTCGAGCAGTACTTC.